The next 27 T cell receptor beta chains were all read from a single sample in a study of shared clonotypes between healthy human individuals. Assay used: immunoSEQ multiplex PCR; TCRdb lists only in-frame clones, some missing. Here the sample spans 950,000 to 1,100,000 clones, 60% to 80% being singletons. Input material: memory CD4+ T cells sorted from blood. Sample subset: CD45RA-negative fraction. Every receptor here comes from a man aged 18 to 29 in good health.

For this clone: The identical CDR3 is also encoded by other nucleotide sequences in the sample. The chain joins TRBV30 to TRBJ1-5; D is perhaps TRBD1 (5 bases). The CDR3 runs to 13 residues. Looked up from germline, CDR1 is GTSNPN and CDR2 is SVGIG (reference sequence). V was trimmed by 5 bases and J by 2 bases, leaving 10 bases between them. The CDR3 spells CAWSGGGNQPQHF. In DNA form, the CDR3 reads TGTGCCTGGTCCGGAGGGGGCAATCAGCCCCAGCATTTT. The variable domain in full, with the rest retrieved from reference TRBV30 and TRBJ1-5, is SQTIHQWPATLVQPVGSPLSLECTVEGTSNPNLYWYRQAAGRGLQLLFYSVGIGQISSEVPQNLSASRPQDRQFILSSKKLLLSDSGFYLCAWSGGGNQPQHFGDGTRLSIL.

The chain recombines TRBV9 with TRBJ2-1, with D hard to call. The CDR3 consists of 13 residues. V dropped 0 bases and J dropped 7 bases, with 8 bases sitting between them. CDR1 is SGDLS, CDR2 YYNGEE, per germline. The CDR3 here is CASSVAPGNEQFF. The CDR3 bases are TGTGCCAGCAGCGTAGCACCGGGTAATGAGCAGTTCTTC. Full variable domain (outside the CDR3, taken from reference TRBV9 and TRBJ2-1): DSGVTQTPKHLITATGQRVTLRCSPRSGDLSVYWYQQSLDQGLQFLIQYYNGEERAKGNILERFSAQQFPDLHSELNLSSLELGDSALYFCASSVAPGNEQFFGPGTRLTVL.

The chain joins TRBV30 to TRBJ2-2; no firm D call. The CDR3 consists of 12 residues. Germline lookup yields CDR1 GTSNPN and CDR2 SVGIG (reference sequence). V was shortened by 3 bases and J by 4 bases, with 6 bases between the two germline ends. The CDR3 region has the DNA TGTGCCTGGAGCCATAGCACCGGGGAGCTGTTTTTT. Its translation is CAWSHSTGELFF.

The CDR3 DNA follows: TGTGCCAGCAGCCCCGAGAGCGGGGATAATTCACCCCTCCACTTT. Translated: CASSPESGDNSPLHF. This sequence joins TRBV7-2 and TRBJ1-6; unclear D gene. Deletions cut 5 bases from V and 5 bases from J, with 13 bases between. The V gene's germline CDR1 is SGHTA and CDR2 FQGNSA. This CDR3 is built from 15 residues.

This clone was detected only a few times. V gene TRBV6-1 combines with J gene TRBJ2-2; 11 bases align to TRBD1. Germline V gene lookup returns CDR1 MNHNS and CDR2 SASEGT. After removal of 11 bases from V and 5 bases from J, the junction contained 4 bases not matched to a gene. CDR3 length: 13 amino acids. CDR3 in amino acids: CAHGTGGTGELFF. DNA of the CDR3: TGTGCCCACGGGACAGGGGGTACCGGGGAGCTGTTTTTT.

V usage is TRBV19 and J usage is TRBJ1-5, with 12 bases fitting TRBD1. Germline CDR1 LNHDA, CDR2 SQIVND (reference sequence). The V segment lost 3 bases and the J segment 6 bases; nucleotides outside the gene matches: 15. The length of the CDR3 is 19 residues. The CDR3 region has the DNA TGTGCCAGTAGTATTCGGGGGACAGGGGGCGCGTCTTTGGGTCAGCCCCAGCATTTT. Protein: CASSIRGTGGASLGQPQHF.

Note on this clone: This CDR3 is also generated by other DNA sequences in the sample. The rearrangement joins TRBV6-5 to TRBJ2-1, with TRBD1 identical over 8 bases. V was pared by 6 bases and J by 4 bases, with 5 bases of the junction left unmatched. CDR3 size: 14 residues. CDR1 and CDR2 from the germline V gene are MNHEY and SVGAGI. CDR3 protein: CASSPGQVYNEQFF. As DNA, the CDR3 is TGTGCCAGCAGCCCGGGACAGGTGTACAATGAGCAGTTCTTC.

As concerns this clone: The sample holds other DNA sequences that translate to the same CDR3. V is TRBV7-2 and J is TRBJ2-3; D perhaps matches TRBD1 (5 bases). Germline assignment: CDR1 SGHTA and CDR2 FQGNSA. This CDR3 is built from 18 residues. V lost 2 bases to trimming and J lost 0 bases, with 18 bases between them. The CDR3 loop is CASSLKPPGTGSTDTQYF. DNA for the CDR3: TGTGCCAGCAGCTTAAAACCTCCCGGCACAGGTAGCACAGATACGCAGTATTTT. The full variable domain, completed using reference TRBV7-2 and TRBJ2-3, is GAGVSQSPSNKVTEKGKDVELRCDPISGHTALYWYRQSLGQGLEFLIYFQGNSAPDKSGLPSDRFSAERTGGSVSTLTIQRTQQEDSAVYLCASSLKPPGTGSTDTQYFGPGTRLTVL.

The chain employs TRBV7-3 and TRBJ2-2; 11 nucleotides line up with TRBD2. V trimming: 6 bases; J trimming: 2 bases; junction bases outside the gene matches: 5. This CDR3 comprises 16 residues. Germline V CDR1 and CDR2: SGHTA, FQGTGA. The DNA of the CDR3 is TGTGCCAGCAGGACCGGGACTAGCGGAAACACCGGGGAGCTGTTTTTT. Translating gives CASRTGTSGNTGELFF.

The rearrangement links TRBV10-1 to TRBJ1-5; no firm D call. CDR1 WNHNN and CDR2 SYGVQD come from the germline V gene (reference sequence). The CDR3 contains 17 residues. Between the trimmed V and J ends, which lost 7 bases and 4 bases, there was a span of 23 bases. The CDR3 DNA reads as TGCGCCAGCACCCTCGACCGCGAGAGAGAGGAGAATCAGCCCCAGCATTTT. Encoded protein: CASTLDREREENQPQHF.

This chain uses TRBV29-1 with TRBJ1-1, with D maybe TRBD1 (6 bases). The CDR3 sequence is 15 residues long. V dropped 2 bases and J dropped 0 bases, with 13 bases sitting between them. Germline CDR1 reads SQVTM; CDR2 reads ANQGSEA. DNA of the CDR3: TGCAGCGTTGAAAAAGAACAGGGTGTGAACACTGAAGCTTTCTTT. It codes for CSVEKEQGVNTEAFF.

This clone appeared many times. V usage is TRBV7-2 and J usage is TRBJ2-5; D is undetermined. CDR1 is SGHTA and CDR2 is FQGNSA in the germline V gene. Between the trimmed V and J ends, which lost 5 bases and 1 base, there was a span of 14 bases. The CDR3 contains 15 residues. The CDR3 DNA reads TGTGCCAGCAGCCTCCAGACAAGTCGCCAAGAGACCCAGTACTTC. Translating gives CASSLQTSRQETQYF. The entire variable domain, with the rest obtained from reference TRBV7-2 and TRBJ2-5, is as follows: GAGVSQSPSNKVTEKGKDVELRCDPISGHTALYWYRQSLGQGLEFLIYFQGNSAPDKSGLPSDRFSAERTGGSVSTLTIQRTQQEDSAVYLCASSLQTSRQETQYFGPGTRLLVL.

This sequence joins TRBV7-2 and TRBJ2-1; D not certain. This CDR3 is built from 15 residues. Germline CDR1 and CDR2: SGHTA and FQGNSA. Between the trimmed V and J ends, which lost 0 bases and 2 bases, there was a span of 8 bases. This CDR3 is CASSLARATYNEQFF. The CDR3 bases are TGTGCCAGCAGCTTAGCAAGGGCAACCTACAATGAGCAGTTCTTC.

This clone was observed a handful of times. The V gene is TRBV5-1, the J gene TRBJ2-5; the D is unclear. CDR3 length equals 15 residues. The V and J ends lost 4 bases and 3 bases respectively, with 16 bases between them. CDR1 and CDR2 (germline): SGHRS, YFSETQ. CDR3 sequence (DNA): TGCGCCAGCAGCCCTTTGGCCGGCGCGGAAGAGACCCAGTACTTC. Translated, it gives CASSPLAGAEETQYF.

The CDR3 coding sequence is TGTGCCAGTAGTACGTGGGGACAGGGGAGAGAGACCCAGTACTTC. Translation: CASSTWGQGRETQYF. This chain joins TRBV19 and TRBJ2-5; 10 bases are a match to TRBD1. The V and J ends lost 4 bases and 4 bases, in that order; junction bases with no gene match: 6. The CDR3 spans 15 residues. Germline values: CDR1 LNHDA, CDR2 SQIVND (reference sequence).

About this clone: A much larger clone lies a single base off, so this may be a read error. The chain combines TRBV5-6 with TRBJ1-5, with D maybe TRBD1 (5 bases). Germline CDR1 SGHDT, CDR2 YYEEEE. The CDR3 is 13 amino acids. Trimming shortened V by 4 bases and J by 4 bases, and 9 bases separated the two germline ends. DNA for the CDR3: TGTGCCAGCAGCCGTTGGGGGAATCAGCCCCAGCATTTT. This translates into CASSRWGNQPQHF. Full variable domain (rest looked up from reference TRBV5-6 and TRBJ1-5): DAGVTQSPTHLIKTRGQQVTLRCSPKSGHDTVSWYQQALGQGPQFIFQYYEEEERQRGNFPDRFSGHQFPNYSSELNVNALLLGDSALYLCASSRWGNQPQHFGDGTRLSIL.

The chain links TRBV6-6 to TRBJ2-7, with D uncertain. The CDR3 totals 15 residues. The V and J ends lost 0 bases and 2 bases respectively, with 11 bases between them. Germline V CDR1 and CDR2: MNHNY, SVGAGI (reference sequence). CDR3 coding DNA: TGTGCCAGCAGTTACTCGATTTTGGGTCCCTACGAGCAGTACTTC. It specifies CASSYSILGPYEQYF.

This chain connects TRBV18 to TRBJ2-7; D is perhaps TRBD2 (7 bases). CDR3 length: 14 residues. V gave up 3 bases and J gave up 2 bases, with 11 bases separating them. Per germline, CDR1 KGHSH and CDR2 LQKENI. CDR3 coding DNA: TGTGCCAGCTCACCGGGGGGGCTCCCCTACGAGCAGTACTTC. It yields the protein CASSPGGLPYEQYF.

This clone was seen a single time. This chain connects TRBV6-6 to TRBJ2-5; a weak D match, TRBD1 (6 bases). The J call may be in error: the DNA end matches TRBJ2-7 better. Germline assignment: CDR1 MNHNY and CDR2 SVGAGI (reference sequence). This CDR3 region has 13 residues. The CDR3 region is CASSYGQTYEQYF. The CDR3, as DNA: TGTGCCAGCAGTTACGGACAGACCTACGAGCAGTACTTC.

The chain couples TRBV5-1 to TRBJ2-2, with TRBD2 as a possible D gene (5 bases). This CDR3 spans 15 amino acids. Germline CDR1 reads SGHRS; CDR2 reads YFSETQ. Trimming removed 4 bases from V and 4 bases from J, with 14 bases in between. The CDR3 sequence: CASSAGLAITGELFF. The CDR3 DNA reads TGCGCCAGCAGCGCCGGACTGGCCATCACCGGGGAGCTGTTTTTT. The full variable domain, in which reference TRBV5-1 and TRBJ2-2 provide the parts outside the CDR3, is KAGVTQTPRYLIKTRGQQVTLSCSPISGHRSVSWYQQTPGQGLQFLFEYFSETQRNKGNFPGRFSGRQFSNSRSEMNVSTLELGDSALYLCASSAGLAITGELFFGEGSRLTVL.

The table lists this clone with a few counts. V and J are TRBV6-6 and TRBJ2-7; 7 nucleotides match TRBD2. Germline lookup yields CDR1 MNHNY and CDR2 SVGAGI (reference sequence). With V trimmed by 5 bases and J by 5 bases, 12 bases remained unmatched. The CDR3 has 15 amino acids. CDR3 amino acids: CASSPSGTLIDEQYF. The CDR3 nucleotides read TGTGCCAGCAGTCCAAGCGGGACCTTAATAGACGAGCAGTACTTC.

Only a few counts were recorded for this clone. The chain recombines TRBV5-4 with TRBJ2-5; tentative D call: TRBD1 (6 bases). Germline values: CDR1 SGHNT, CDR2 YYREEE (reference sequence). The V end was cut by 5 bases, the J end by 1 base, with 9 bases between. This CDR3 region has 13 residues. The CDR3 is CASRDSPQETQYF. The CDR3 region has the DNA TGTGCCAGCAGGGACAGCCCCCAAGAGACCCAGTACTTC.

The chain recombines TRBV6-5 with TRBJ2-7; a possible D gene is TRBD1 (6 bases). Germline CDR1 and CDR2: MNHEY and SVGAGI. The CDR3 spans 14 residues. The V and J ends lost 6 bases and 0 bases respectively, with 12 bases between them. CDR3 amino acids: CASREGTSSYEQYF. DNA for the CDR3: TGTGCCAGCAGGGAAGGGACAAGCTCCTACGAGCAGTACTTC.

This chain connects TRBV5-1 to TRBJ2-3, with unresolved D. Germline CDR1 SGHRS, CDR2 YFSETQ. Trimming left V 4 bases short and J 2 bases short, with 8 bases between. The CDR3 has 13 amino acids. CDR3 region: CASSPRNTDTQYF. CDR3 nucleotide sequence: TGCGCCAGCAGCCCTAGAAACACAGATACGCAGTATTTT.

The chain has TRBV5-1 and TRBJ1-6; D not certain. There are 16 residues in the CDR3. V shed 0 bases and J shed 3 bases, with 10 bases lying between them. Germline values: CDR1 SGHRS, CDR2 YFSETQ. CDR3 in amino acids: CASSLAGIRYNSPLHF. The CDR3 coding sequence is TGCGCCAGCAGCTTGGCCGGGATACGCTATAATTCACCCCTCCACTTT.

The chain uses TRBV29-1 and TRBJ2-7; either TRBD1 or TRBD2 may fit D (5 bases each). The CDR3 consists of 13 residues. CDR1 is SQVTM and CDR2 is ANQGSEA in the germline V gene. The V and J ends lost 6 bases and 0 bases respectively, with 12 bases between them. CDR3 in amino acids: CSVRGWSSYEQYF. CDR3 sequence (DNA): TGCAGCGTGAGGGGCTGGAGCTCCTACGAGCAGTACTTC.

The CDR3 region is CASSQILNTEAFF. In DNA form, the CDR3 reads TGTGCCAGCAGCCAAATACTGAACACTGAAGCTTTCTTT. The chain uses TRBV7-2 and TRBJ1-1; D unclear. Germline lookup yields CDR1 SGHTA and CDR2 FQGNSA. V was pared by 5 bases and J by 0 bases, with 7 bases between. This CDR3 spans 13 amino acids. Filled out from reference TRBV7-2 and TRBJ1-1, the complete variable domain reads GAGVSQSPSNKVTEKGKDVELRCDPISGHTALYWYRQSLGQGLEFLIYFQGNSAPDKSGLPSDRFSAERTGGSVSTLTIQRTQQEDSAVYLCASSQILNTEAFFGQGTRLTVV.